A single sample is the source of the 30 T cell receptor beta chains below, sequenced in a study of shared clonotypes between healthy human individuals. Profiling relied on immunoSEQ multiplex PCR, and the TCRdb table lists in-frame clones only, not all of them. The sample holds under 1,100,000 clones, roughly 75% seen once. Sequencing input: memory CD4+ T cells sorted from blood. Documented subset: CD45RA-negative fraction. The receptors stem from a man younger than 35 in good health.

The chain carries TRBV7-2 and TRBJ2-2, with TRBD2 matching over 8 bases. This CDR3 region has 14 residues. Germline V lookup: CDR1 SGHTA, CDR2 FQGNSA. With V trimmed by 6 bases and J by 4 bases, 4 bases remained unmatched. CDR3 amino acids: CASSPLAGTGELFF. DNA of the CDR3: TGTGCCAGCAGTCCCCTAGCGGGCACCGGGGAGCTGTTTTTT.

This sequence joins TRBV9 and TRBJ2-2; no firm D call. With 3 bases removed from V and 9 bases from J, the gap between germline ends came to 18 bases. CDR3 length equals 15 residues. Germline values: CDR1 SGDLS, CDR2 YYNGEE. The CDR3, as DNA: TGTGCCAGCAGCGCCTCTCTAGTAAATGGGTGGGAGCTGTTTTTT. The encoded protein is CASSASLVNGWELFF.

The chain is built from TRBV5-1 and TRBJ1-4, with 7 bases matching TRBD1. This CDR3 is 15 amino acids long. Unmatched junction bases numbered 9, after V lost 7 bases and J lost 3 bases. The germline CDR1 and CDR2 sequences are SGHRS and YFSETQ. The CDR3 protein is CASGNRDSPNEKLFF. Here the CDR3 DNA reads TGCGCCAGCGGAAACCGGGACAGCCCTAATGAAAAACTGTTTTTT.

V usage is TRBV18 and J usage is TRBJ2-1; 10 bases align to TRBD1. The germline V gene encodes CDR1 KGHSH and CDR2 LQKENI. V dropped 6 bases and J dropped 3; count of bases not matched to a gene: 8. The CDR3 runs to 16 residues. CDR3 sequence: CASSPDRGRFYNEQFF. CDR3 DNA: TGTGCCAGCTCCCCTGACAGGGGGCGATTCTACAATGAGCAGTTCTTC.

The chain combines TRBV10-1 with TRBJ1-1, with D hard to call. CDR1 and CDR2 from the germline V gene are WNHNN and SYGVQD (reference sequence). Trimming took 2 bases from V and 5 from J, leaving 6 bases between them. The CDR3 has 12 residues. The CDR3 DNA sequence: TGCGCCAGCAGTGAGGGTTTAACTGAAGCTTTCTTT. It encodes CASSEGLTEAFF.

The chain couples TRBV19 to TRBJ2-2; D unclear. The CDR3 is made up of 15 amino acids. Germline V gene lookup returns CDR1 LNHDA and CDR2 SQIVND (reference sequence). The V end lost 0 bases, the J end lost 4 bases, and 9 bases lay between the germline ends. The CDR3 DNA follows: TGTGCCAGTAGTATAGATCTTTTAAGCACCGGGGAGCTGTTTTTT. This translates into CASSIDLLSTGELFF.

This chain links TRBV10-3 with TRBJ2-7, with D perhaps matching TRBD2 (6 bases). There are 15 residues in the CDR3. Trimming cost V 3 bases and J 4 bases, with 16 bases left between them. The germline CDR1 and CDR2 sequences are ENHRY and SYGVKD. The CDR3 DNA follows: TGTGCCATCAGTGATTCCGGGGGTTCGGGATACGAGCAGTACTTC. Translating gives CAISDSGGSGYEQYF.

The chain recombines TRBV5-1 with TRBJ2-1; tentative D call: TRBD1 (5 bases). There are 14 residues in the CDR3. Looked up from germline, CDR1 is SGHRS and CDR2 is YFSETQ. Trimming cost V 4 bases and J 5 bases, with 13 bases left between them. CDR3 nucleotide sequence: TGCGCCAGCAGCGTTCAGGGCTTAGACAATGAGCAGTTCTTC. It codes for CASSVQGLDNEQFF. Drawing the rest from reference TRBV5-1 and TRBJ2-1, the complete variable domain is KAGVTQTPRYLIKTRGQQVTLSCSPISGHRSVSWYQQTPGQGLQFLFEYFSETQRNKGNFPGRFSGRQFSNSRSEMNVSTLELGDSALYLCASSVQGLDNEQFFGPGTRLTVL.

In regard to this clone: Other DNA sequences in the sample encode the same CDR3. The J gene is TRBJ2-2, the V gene TRBV5-1, with D possibly being TRBD2 (6 bases). Trimming pared 0 bases from V and 3 bases from J, leaving 6 bases between. Germline V lookup: CDR1 SGHRS, CDR2 YFSETQ. CDR3 length: 14 amino acids. Written as DNA, the CDR3 is TGCGCCAGCAGCTTGGCGGGGGACACCGGGGAGCTGTTTTTT. This sequence encodes CASSLAGDTGELFF.

V is TRBV6-5 and J is TRBJ2-7; 11 bases map to TRBD2. This CDR3 contains 14 residues. V shed 7 bases and J 6 bases; nucleotides not matched to a gene: 8. Looked up from germline, CDR1 is MNHEY and CDR2 is SVGAGI. The CDR3 loop reads CASIAGLAGTEQYF. CDR3 coding DNA: TGTGCCAGCATTGCCGGACTAGCGGGTACCGAGCAGTACTTC.

The rearrangement joins TRBV28 to TRBJ1-5; TRBD1 might be the D (5 bases). V was cut by 7 bases and J by 7 bases, with 14 bases left in between. The germline CDR1 and CDR2 sequences are MDHEN and SYDVKM. The CDR3 has 13 residues. The CDR3 coding sequence is TGTGCCAGCATACTTCAGGGTAACCAGCCCCAGCATTTT. Translation gives CASILQGNQPQHF.

The chain is built from TRBV5-1 and TRBJ1-2, with D possibly being TRBD1 (5 bases). This CDR3 has 13 residues. Germline values: CDR1 SGHRS, CDR2 YFSETQ. Trimming took off 6 bases at V and 1 base at J, with 10 bases between the two ends. The DNA of the CDR3 is TGCGCCAGCAAGCCGGGGGGTAACTATGGCTACACCTTC. Residues: CASKPGGNYGYTF.

The chain carries TRBV11-2 and TRBJ2-7; 12 bases map to TRBD2. CDR1 and CDR2 (germline): SGHAT, FQNNGV. The length of the CDR3 is 15 residues. Trimming took 5 bases from V and 3 from J; bases not matched to a gene: 5. The CDR3 region has the DNA TGTGCCAGCAGCAAGAGGACTAGCGGGAACTACGAGCAGTACTTC. It specifies CASSKRTSGNYEQYF.

The V gene is TRBV6-6, the J gene TRBJ2-5; D is ambiguous. Germline V gives CDR1 MNHNY, CDR2 SVGAGI (reference sequence). This CDR3 has 14 amino acids. The ends were cut back, 2 bases at V and 5 bases at J, with 12 bases in the middle. CDR3 protein: CASSYVSLGETQYF. As DNA, the CDR3 is TGTGCCAGCAGTTACGTGAGTCTCGGCGAGACCCAGTACTTC.

The CDR3 region has the DNA TGTGCCAGCAGTCAGACGGATTTGGTTGGCTACACCTTC. Its protein product is CASSQTDLVGYTF. This chain uses TRBV6-5 with TRBJ1-2, with no clear D. The CDR3 runs to 13 residues. Germline CDR1 and CDR2: MNHEY and SVGAGI. V was trimmed by 5 bases and J by 7 bases, leaving 14 bases between them.

This rearrangement joins TRBV5-1 to TRBJ2-3; 7 nucleotides agree with TRBD2. V gave up 4 bases and J gave up 1 base; unmatched junction bases: 12. The CDR3 is made up of 17 amino acids. Germline loops: CDR1 SGHRS, CDR2 YFSETQ. The CDR3 is CASSRGESSGRTDTQYF. In nucleotides, the CDR3 is TGCGCCAGCAGCCGTGGCGAGTCTAGCGGCCGCACAGATACGCAGTATTTT.

CDR3 DNA sequence: TGTGCCAGCAGCTTAGGACAGGGGGCCAAGCTTCACTATGGCTACACCTTC. Its protein product is CASSLGQGAKLHYGYTF. J is TRBJ1-2 and V is TRBV7-2; TRBD1 matches 10 bases. The length of the CDR3 is 17 residues. CDR1 is SGHTA, CDR2 FQGNSA, per germline. V lost 1 base to trimming and J lost 3 bases; unmatched junction nucleotides: 8. The full variable domain, completed using reference TRBV7-2 and TRBJ1-2, is GAGVSQSPSNKVTEKGKDVELRCDPISGHTALYWYRQSLGQGLEFLIYFQGNSAPDKSGLPSDRFSAERTGGSVSTLTIQRTQQEDSAVYLCASSLGQGAKLHYGYTFGSGTRLTVV.

This clone was counted only a few times. The chain carries TRBV19 and TRBJ1-3; D call uncertain. This CDR3 is built from 16 residues. V dropped 5 bases and J dropped 2 bases, with 16 bases sitting between them. Per the germline V gene, CDR1 is LNHDA and CDR2 is SQIVND (reference sequence). The CDR3 loop reads CASSVGSGFAGNTIYF. CDR3 DNA: TGTGCCAGTAGTGTCGGTTCCGGGTTTGCTGGAAACACCATATATTTT.

The chain has TRBV15 and TRBJ1-4; 7 bases match TRBD1. J was trimmed by 3 bases and V by 1 base; bases with no gene match: 5. This CDR3 region has 16 residues. The germline V gene encodes CDR1 LNHNV and CDR2 YYDKDF (reference sequence). The CDR3 sequence: CATSRGWGQPNEKLFF. CDR3 nucleotides: TGTGCCACCAGCAGAGGATGGGGACAGCCTAATGAAAAACTGTTTTTT.

The chain recombines TRBV29-1 with TRBJ2-3; 9 bases fit TRBD2. This CDR3 spans 13 amino acids. Germline V CDR1 and CDR2: SQVTM, ANQGSEA. V shed 7 bases and J 3 bases; nucleotides not matched to a gene: 5. This CDR3 reads CSGRGGGTDTQYF. CDR3 in DNA: TGCAGCGGTCGCGGGGGGGGGACAGATACGCAGTATTTT.

This CDR3 is CASSLLSANTGELFF. The DNA for the CDR3 is TGTGCCAGCAGCTTATTGTCCGCGAACACCGGGGAGCTGTTTTTT. The genes are TRBV7-2 and TRBJ2-2; D gene unclear. V was pared by 2 bases and J by 0 bases, with 7 bases between. Germline V gene data show CDR1 as SGHTA and CDR2 as FQGNSA. The CDR3 has 15 amino acids.

To note about this clone: This clone may be a read error of a much larger clone one base away. Other DNA sequences within the sample encode an identical CDR3. The chain recombines TRBV5-4 with TRBJ1-2, with 8 bases that match TRBD1. The trim removed 4 bases at V and 0 bases at J, leaving 2 bases unmatched. Germline V gives CDR1 SGHNT, CDR2 YYREEE (reference sequence). This CDR3 spans 14 amino acids. Here the CDR3 DNA reads TGTGCCAGCAGCCCGGACAGGGCTAACTATGGCTACACCTTC. Its protein is CASSPDRANYGYTF.

This chain links TRBV6-5 with TRBJ1-2, with D uncertain. Trimming stripped 4 bases from V and 6 bases from J, with 12 bases between. From germline, CDR1 is MNHEY and CDR2 SVGAGI. The CDR3 length is 13 residues. The CDR3 nucleotides read TGTGCCAGCAGTTCAACCCCGGGCGATGGCTACACCTTC. Protein: CASSSTPGDGYTF.

The chain couples TRBV5-1 to TRBJ2-5; D unclear. The CDR3 spans 16 residues. Germline V CDR1 and CDR2: SGHRS, YFSETQ. With 6 bases removed from V and 5 bases from J, the gap between germline ends came to 23 bases. The CDR3 DNA reads as TGCGCCAGCAACCCTATCTCGAGACGCGCGTGGGAGACCCAGTACTTC. As protein: CASNPISRRAWETQYF.

The CDR3 DNA reads TGTGCCAGCAGCGTACGACTAGCGGGAGGAACCGGGGAGCTGTTTTTT. Its translation is CASSVRLAGGTGELFF. The V gene is TRBV5-4, the J gene TRBJ2-2, with 13 nucleotides matching TRBD2. CDR3 length: 16 amino acids. The germline CDR1 and CDR2 sequences are SGHNT and YYREEE (reference sequence). J lost 5 bases, V lost 4 bases, and 5 bases had no gene match.

CDR3 bases: TGTGCCAGCAGAGGGTCGGGGGTTCCCACTGAAGCTTTCTTT. Amino acids: CASRGSGVPTEAFF. V usage is TRBV28 and J usage is TRBJ1-1; D might be TRBD1 (5 bases). The CDR3 loop spans 14 amino acids. Germline CDR1 MDHEN, CDR2 SYDVKM. V gave up 6 bases and J gave up 4 bases, with 15 bases separating them.

The count of this clone is one. This rearrangement joins TRBV2 to TRBJ2-7; D might be TRBD2 (6 bases). The CDR3 is 13 amino acids. Germline lookup yields CDR1 SNHLY and CDR2 FYNNEI. The germline V and J ends were trimmed by 6 bases and 6 bases, with 15 bases remaining between them. The CDR3 loop is CASSPLVEGEQYF. The CDR3 region has the DNA TGTGCCAGCAGCCCTCTCGTGGAGGGCGAGCAGTACTTC.

This sequence joins TRBV20-1 and TRBJ2-1; D gene ambiguous. The V and J ends lost 6 bases and 10 bases respectively, with 13 bases between them. Per the germline V gene, CDR1 is DFQATT and CDR2 is SNEGSKA (reference sequence). The CDR3 is 11 residues long. This chain's CDR3 is CSARPVIEQFF. Written as DNA, the CDR3 is TGCAGTGCCAGGCCCGTTATCGAGCAGTTCTTC.

The chain links TRBV6-1 to TRBJ1-5; 7 positions match TRBD1. Trimming took 2 bases from V and 1 from J; bases not matched to a gene: 8. The germline CDR1 and CDR2 sequences are MNHNS and SASEGT. This CDR3 spans 17 amino acids. CDR3 bases: TGTGCCAGCAGTGAAAGTAACAGGGGAGGGAGCAATCAGCCCCAGCATTTT. Encoded protein: CASSESNRGGSNQPQHF.

This chain connects TRBV9 to TRBJ2-3; weak D call: TRBD1 (7 bases). The V end lost 3 bases, the J end lost 2 bases, and 16 bases lay between the germline ends. Germline values: CDR1 SGDLS, CDR2 YYNGEE. The CDR3 has 16 amino acids. CDR3 in amino acids: CASSGLTRGLTDTQYF. CDR3 DNA sequence: TGTGCCAGCAGCGGACTGACTAGGGGGCTCACAGATACGCAGTATTTT.